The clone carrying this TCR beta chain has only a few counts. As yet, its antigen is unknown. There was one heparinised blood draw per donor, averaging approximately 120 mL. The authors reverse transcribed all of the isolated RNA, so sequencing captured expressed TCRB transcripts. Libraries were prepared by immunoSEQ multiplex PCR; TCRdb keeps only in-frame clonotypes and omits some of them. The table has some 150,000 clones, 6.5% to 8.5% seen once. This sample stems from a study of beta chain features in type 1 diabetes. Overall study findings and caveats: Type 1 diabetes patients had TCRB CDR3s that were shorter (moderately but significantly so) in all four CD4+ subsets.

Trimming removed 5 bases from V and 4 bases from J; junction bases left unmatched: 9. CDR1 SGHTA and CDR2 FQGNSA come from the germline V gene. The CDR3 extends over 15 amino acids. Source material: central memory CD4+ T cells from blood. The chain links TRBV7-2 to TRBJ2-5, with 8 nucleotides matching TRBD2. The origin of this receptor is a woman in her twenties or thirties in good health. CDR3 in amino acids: CASSPKVREGETQYF. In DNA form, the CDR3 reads TGTGCCAGCAGCCCGAAGGTCCGGGAGGGAGAGACCCAGTACTTC.